The clone carrying this T cell receptor (beta chain) was detected once. Its antigen remains unidentified. Germline V lookup: CDR1 KGHSH, CDR2 LQKENI. Trimming pared 6 bases from V and 1 base from J, leaving 11 bases between. This CDR3 region has 14 residues. The source of the sample is a study of OX40 agonist ivuxolimab in advanced cancers. The study, taken as a whole, reports: Expanded clones tended on average to be more numerous among CD8+ T cells than CD4+.

Repertoires were generated with immunoSEQ multiplex PCR, while TCRdb's copy carries only in-frame clones and drops some. The data show around 68,000 clones, around 87% seen once. This TCR was recovered from an adult with an advanced solid tumor such as melanoma, head and neck, liver or kidney cancer. The chain employs TRBV18 and TRBJ2-3; unclear D gene. This material consisted of CD4+ or CD8+ T cells sorted from blood, taken in a trial of the OX40 agonist ivuxolimab. The CDR3 reads CASSPRSRTDTQYF. CDR3 DNA: TGTGCCAGCTCCCCTCGAAGTCGCACAGATACGCAGTATTTT.